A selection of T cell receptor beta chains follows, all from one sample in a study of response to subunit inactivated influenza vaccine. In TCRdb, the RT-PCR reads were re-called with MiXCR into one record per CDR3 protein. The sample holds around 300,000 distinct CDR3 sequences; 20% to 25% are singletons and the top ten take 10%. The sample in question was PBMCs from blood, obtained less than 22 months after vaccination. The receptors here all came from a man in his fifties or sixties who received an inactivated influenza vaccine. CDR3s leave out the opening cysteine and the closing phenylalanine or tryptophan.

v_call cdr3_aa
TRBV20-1 SARGIDTYNSPLH
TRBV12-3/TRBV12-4 ASSSDRLNQAQH
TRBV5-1 ASSLGARVTDTQY
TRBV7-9 ASSLGGDLTF
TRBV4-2 ASSQGRTETQY
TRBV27 ASSFRQANEKLF
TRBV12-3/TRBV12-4 ASRAPPTGELF
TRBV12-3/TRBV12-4 ASSPPGSGGAETQY
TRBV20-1 SAREVRGGQPQH
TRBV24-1 ATSDFTRNSYNEQF
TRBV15 ATSRGLGQGPNEKLF
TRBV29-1 SVRLTIRYDNEQF
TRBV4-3 ASSQDISPDTQY
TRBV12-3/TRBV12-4 ASGQGAEAF
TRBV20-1 SAQTDMNTEAF
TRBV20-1 SARPYRGKLTDTQY
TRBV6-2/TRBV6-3 ASSYLQGNSPLH
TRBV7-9 ASSLVIQRVAEAF
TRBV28 AGNRGAGQPQH
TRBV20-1 SARGQGARGYT
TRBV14 ASSQAPGTSLH
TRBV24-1 ATRSGGRADTQY
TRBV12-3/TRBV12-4 ASSLQQGNTEAF
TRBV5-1 ASSLDGTAYNEQF
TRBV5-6 ASGLGPSGNTIY
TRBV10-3 AIRDPGQGNEQY
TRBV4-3 ASRATPTNEKLF
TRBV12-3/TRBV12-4 ASSSGLAGGPDEQY
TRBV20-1 SASMAGWYQETQY
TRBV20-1 SAIWRANTIY
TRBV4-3 ASSQDRGRANYGYT
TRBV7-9 ASSSHRGGSTDTQY
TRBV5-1 ASSLEGQRGTEAF